This T cell receptor beta chain was profiled in a study of CD8 T cells in Susac syndrome. Whole-study context: Intravenous immunoglobulin alone or corticosteroids were being given to patients with Susac syndrome at blood draw, unless they were therapy-naive. Study findings and constraints: Peak Susac CD8+ clonal expansion was seen in TEMRA cells and active patients.

The CDR3 covers 17 residues. Trimming cost V 5 bases and J 0 bases, with 23 bases left between them. Germline loops: CDR1 DFQATT, CDR2 SNEGSKA (reference sequence). Comments on this clonotype: What it binds is unknown.

RNA totalling about 0.5 to 1 ug underwent reverse transcription with random hexamers. TCR beta CDR3 was amplified by immunoSEQ covering 54 Vbeta and 13 Jbeta. Each CDR3 protein is one row after TCRdb ran MiXCR on the immunoSEQ multiplex PCR reads. The sample yields about 85,000 distinct CDR3 sequences, approximately 95% seen once. In contrast to the negatively isolated CD8+ and CD4+ T cells, TEMRA cells were FACS-enriched. The clonotype comes from a human donor with Susac syndrome. J is TRBJ2-7 and V is TRBV20-1, with D perhaps TRBD2 (6 bases). The specimen sequenced was CD8+ T cells from PBMCs. Here the CDR3 reads CSAVPRGGLASSYEQYF. CDR3 DNA: TGCAGTGCTGTACCGCGTGGCGGGCTAGCGAGCTCCTACGAGCAGTACTTC.